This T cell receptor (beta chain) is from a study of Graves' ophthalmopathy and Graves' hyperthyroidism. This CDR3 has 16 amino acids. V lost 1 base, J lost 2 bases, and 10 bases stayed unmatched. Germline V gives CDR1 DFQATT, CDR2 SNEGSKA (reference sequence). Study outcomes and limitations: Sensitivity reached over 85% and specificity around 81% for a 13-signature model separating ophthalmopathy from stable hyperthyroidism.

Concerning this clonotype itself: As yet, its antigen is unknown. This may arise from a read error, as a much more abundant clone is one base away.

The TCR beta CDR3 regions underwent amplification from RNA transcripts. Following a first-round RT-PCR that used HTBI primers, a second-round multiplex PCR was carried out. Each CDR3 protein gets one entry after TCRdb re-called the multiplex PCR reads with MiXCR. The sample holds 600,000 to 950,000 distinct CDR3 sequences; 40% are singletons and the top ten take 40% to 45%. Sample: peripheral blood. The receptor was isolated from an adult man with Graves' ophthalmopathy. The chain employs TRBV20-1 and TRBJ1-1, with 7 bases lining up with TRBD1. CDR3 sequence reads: CSARGEGQIVNTEAFF. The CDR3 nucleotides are TGCAGTGCTAGAGGTGAGGGACAGATTGTCAACACTGAAGCTTTCTTT.